This T cell receptor (beta chain) emerged from a study of cytotoxic CD8 clonotypes in ibrutinib-treated CLL. Study-level information: Partial response was seen in about 24 patients and complete response in 2; after median 68 months, approximately 14 stayed remitted, some twelve progressed. Once patients had received a median approximately eleven months of treatment, range 6 to 36, response samples were obtained.

The germline V gene encodes CDR1 MGHRA and CDR2 YSYEKL. V was trimmed by 0 bases and J by 4 bases, leaving 8 bases between them. This CDR3 is 14 amino acids long. Sequencing used immunoSEQ multiplex PCR; TCRdb keeps in-frame clones, though not all of them. The sample lists about 310,000 clones; around four fifths were seen once. Study results and limitations: Clonality rose at ibrutinib response and fell back toward baseline at progression. At the start, clonality exceeded age-matched healthy donors and followed circulating CD8+ T-cell counts.

Concerning this clone itself: Its antigen is unidentified.

The chain joins TRBV4-1 to TRBJ2-3; D remains unclear. This specimen was PBMCs, taken before ibrutinib treatment. This clonotype was obtained from a human donor with chronic lymphocytic leukemia. The CDR3 coding sequence is TGCGCCAGCAGCCAAGAGATGGCGTCAGATACGCAGTATTTT. Amino acids: CASSQEMASDTQYF.